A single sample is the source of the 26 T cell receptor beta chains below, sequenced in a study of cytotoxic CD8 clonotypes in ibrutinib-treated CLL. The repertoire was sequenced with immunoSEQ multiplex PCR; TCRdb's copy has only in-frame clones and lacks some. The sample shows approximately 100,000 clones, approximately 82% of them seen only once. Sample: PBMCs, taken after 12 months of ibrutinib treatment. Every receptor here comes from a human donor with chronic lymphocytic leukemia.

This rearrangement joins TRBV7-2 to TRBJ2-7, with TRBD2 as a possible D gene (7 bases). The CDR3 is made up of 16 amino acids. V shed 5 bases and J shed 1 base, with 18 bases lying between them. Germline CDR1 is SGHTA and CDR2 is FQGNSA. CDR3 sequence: CASSPRGGGGSYEQYF. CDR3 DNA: TGTGCCAGCAGCCCTCGAGGCGGGGGCGGTTCCTACGAGCAGTACTTC.

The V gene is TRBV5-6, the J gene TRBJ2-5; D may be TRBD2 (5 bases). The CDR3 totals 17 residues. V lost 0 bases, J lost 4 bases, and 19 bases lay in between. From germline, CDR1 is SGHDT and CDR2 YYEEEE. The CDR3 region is CASSLVSQLPSRETQYF. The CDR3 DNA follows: TGTGCCAGCAGCTTGGTGTCCCAACTCCCTAGCCGAGAGACCCAGTACTTC.

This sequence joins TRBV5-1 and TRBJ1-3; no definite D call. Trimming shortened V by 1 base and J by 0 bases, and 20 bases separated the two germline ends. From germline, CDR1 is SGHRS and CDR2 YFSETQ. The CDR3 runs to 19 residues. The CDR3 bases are TGCGCCAGCAGCTTGCGACCGGGCGAGATCCACAGCTCTGGAAACACCATATATTTT. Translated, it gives CASSLRPGEIHSSGNTIYF.

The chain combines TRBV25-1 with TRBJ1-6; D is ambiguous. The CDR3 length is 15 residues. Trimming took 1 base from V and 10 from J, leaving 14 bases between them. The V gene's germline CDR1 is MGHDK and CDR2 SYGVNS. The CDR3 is CASSEFWHPHSPLHF. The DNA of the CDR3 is TGTGCCAGCAGTGAATTTTGGCACCCCCACTCACCCCTCCACTTT. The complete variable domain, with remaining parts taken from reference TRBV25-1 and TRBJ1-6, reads EADIYQTPRYLVIGTGKKITLECSQTMGHDKMYWYQQDPGMELHLIHYSYGVNSTEKGDLSSESTVSRIRTEHFPLTLESARPSHTSQYLCASSEFWHPHSPLHFGNGTRLTVT.

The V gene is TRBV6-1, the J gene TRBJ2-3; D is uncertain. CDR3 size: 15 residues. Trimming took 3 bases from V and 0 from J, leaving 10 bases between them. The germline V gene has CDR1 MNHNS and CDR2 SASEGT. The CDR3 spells CASSDSTRSTDTQYF. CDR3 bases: TGTGCCAGCAGTGATTCGACGAGGAGCACAGATACGCAGTATTTT.

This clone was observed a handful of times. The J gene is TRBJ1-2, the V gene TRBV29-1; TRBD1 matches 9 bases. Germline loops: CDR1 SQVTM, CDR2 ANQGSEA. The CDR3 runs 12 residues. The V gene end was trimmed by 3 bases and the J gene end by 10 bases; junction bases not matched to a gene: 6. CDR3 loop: CSVEGTGRYYTF. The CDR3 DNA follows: TGCAGCGTTGAGGGGACAGGGCGGTACTACACCTTC. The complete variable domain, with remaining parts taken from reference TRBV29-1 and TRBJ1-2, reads SAVISQKPSRDICQRGTSLTIQCQVDSQVTMMFWYRQQPGQSLTLIATANQGSEATYESGFVIDKFPISRPNLTFSTLTVSNMSPEDSSIYLCSVEGTGRYYTFGSGTRLTVV.

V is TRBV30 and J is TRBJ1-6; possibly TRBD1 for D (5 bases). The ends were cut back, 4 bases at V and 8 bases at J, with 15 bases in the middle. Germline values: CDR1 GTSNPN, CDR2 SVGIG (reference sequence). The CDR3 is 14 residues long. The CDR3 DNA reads TGTGCCTGGAAGGGTCAGGTGGGGGATTCACCCCTCCACTTT. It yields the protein CAWKGQVGDSPLHF. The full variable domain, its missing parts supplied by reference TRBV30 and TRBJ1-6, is SQTIHQWPATLVQPVGSPLSLECTVEGTSNPNLYWYRQAAGRGLQLLFYSVGIGQISSEVPQNLSASRPQDRQFILSSKKLLLSDSGFYLCAWKGQVGDSPLHFGNGTRLTVT.

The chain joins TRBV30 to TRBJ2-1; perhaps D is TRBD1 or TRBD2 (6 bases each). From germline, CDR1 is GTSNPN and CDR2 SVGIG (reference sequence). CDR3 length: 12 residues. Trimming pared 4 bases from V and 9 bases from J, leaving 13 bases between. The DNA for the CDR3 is TGTGCCTGGACGGTGGGGGGCGCTGAGCAGTTCTTC. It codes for CAWTVGGAEQFF.

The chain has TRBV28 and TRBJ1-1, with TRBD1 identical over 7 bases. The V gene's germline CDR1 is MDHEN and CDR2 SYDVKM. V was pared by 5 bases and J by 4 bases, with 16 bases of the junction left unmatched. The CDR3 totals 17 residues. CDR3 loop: CASSLSRGASFRTEAFF. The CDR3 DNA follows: TGTGCCAGCAGTCTCAGCAGGGGGGCGAGTTTTCGCACTGAAGCTTTCTTT.

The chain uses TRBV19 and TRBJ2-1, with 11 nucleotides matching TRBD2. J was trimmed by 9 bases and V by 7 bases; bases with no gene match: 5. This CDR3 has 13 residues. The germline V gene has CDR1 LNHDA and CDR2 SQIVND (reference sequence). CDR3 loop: CASTFSGGAEQFF. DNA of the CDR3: TGTGCCAGTACCTTTAGCGGGGGGGCTGAGCAGTTCTTC. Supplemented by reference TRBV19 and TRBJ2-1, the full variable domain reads DGGITQSPKYLFRKEGQNVTLSCEQNLNHDAMYWYRQDPGQGLRLIYYSQIVNDFQKGDIAEGYSVSREKKESFPLTVTSAQKNPTAFYLCASTFSGGAEQFFGPGTRLTVL.

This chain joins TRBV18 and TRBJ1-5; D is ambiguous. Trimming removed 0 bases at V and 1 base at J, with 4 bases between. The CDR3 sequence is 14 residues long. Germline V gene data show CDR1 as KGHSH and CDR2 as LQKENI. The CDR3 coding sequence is TGTGCCAGCTCACCACCGTGGAGCAATCAGCCCCAGCATTTT. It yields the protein CASSPPWSNQPQHF.

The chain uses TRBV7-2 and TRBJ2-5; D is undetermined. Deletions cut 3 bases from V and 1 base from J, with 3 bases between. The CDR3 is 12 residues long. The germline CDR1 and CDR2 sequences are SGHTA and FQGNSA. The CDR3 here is CASSFAQETQYF. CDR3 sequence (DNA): TGTGCCAGCAGCTTCGCCCAAGAGACCCAGTACTTC.

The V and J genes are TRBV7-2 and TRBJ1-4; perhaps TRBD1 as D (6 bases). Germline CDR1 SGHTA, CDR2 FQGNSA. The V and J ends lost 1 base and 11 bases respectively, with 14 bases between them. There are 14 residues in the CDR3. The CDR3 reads CASSLGDQGSKLFF. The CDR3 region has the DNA TGTGCCAGCAGCTTAGGGGACCAGGGGAGTAAACTGTTTTTT.

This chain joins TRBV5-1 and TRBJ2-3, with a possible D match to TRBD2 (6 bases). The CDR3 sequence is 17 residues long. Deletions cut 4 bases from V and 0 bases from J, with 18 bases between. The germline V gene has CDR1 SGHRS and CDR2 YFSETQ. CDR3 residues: CASSPRTGGMSTDTQYF. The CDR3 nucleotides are TGCGCCAGCAGCCCCCGGACCGGGGGAATGAGCACAGATACGCAGTATTTT. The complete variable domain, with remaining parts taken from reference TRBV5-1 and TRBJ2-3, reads KAGVTQTPRYLIKTRGQQVTLSCSPISGHRSVSWYQQTPGQGLQFLFEYFSETQRNKGNFPGRFSGRQFSNSRSEMNVSTLELGDSALYLCASSPRTGGMSTDTQYFGPGTRLTVL.

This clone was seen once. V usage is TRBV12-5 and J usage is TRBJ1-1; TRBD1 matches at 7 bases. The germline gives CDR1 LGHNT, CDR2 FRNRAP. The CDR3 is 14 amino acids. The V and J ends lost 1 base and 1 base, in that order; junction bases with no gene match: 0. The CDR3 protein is CASGLGTGNTEAFF. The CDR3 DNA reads TGTGCTAGTGGTTTGGGGACAGGGAACACTGAAGCTTTCTTT. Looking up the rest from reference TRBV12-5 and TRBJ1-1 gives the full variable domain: DARVTQTPRHKVTEMGQEVTMRCQPILGHNTVFWYRQTMMQGLELLAYFRNRAPLDDSGMPKDRFSAEMPDATLATLKIQPSEPRDSAVYFCASGLGTGNTEAFFGQGTRLTVV.

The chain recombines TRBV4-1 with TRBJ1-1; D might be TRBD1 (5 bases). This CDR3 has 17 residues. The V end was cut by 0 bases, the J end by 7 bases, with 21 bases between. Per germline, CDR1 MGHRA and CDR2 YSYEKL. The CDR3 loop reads CASSQDPGFSREGEAFF. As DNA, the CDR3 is TGCGCCAGCAGCCAAGACCCAGGGTTCAGCCGGGAAGGTGAAGCTTTCTTT.

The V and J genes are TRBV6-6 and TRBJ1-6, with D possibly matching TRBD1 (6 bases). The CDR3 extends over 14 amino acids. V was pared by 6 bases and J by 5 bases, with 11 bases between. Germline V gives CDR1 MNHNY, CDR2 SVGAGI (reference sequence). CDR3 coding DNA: TGTGCCAGCAGCGGGGACAAAAATAATTCACCCCTCCACTTT. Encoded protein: CASSGDKNNSPLHF.

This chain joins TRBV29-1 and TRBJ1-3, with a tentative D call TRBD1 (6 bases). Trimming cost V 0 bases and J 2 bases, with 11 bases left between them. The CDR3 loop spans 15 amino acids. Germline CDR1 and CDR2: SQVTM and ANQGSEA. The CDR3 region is CSVEEGNRAGNTIYF. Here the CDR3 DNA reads TGCAGCGTTGAAGAGGGGAACAGGGCTGGAAACACCATATATTTT.

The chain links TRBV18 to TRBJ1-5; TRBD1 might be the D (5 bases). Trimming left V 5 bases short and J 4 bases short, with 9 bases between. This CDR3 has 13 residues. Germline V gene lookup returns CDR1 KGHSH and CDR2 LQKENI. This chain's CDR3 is CASSSRENQPQHF. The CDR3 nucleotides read TGTGCCAGCTCATCCAGGGAGAATCAGCCCCAGCATTTT.

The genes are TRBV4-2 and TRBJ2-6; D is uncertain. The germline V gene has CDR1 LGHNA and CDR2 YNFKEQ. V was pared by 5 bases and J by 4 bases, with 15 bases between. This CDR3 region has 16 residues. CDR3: CASSFPSRTGANVLTF. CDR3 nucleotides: TGTGCCAGCAGCTTCCCATCCCGTACCGGGGCCAACGTCCTGACTTTC.

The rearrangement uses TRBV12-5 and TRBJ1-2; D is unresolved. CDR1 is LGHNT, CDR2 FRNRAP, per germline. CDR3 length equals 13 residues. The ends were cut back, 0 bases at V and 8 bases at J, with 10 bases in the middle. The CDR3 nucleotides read TGTGCTAGTGGTTTGGTAAATTCAAACGGCTACACCTTC. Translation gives CASGLVNSNGYTF.

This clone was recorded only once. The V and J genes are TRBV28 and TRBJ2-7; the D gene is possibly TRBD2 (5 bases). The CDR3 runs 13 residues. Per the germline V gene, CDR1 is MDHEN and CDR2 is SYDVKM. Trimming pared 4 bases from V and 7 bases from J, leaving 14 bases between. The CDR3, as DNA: TGTGCCAGCAGTTCGTCAGGTCCGGGAGAGCAGTACTTC. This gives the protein CASSSSGPGEQYF.

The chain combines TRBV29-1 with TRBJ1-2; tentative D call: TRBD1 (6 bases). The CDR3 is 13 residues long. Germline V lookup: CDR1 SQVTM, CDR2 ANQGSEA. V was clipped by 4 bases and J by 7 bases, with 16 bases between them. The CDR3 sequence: CSVATMKGGGYTF. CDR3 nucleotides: TGCAGCGTTGCGACGATGAAGGGGGGTGGCTACACCTTC. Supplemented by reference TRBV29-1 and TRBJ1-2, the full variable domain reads SAVISQKPSRDICQRGTSLTIQCQVDSQVTMMFWYRQQPGQSLTLIATANQGSEATYESGFVIDKFPISRPNLTFSTLTVSNMSPEDSSIYLCSVATMKGGGYTFGSGTRLTVV.

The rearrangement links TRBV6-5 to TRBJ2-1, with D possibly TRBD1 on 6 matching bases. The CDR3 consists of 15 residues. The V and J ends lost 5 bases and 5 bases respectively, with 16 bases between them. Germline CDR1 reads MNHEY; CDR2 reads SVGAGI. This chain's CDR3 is CASSLKGQQNNEQFF. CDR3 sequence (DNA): TGTGCCAGCAGTCTCAAGGGACAACAAAACAATGAGCAGTTCTTC.

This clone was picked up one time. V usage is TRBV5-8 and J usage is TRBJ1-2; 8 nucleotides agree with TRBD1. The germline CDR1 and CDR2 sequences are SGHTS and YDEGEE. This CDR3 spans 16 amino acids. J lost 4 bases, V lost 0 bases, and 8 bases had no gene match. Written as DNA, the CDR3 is TGTGCCAGCAGCTTGGCCGGAGCCGGGACAGGCTATGGCTACACCTTC. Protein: CASSLAGAGTGYGYTF.

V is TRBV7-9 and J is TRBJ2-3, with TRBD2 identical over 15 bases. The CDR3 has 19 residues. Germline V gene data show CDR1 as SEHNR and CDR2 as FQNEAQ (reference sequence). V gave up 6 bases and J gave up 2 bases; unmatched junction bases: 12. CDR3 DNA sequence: TGTGCCAGCAGTTCCCGTCCCGGACTAGCGGGGGGGAACACAGATACGCAGTATTTT. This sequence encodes CASSSRPGLAGGNTDTQYF.